This TCR beta chain emerged from a study of cytomegalovirus exposure and HLA in healthy donors. Sequenced by immunoSEQ multiplex PCR; TCRdb stores in-frame clones only, minus some. The repertoire consists of 82,000 or so clones, with 85% to 95% occurring once and the leading ten covering approximately 0.73%. Study-wide results and caveats: In the 120 validation repertoires, a later analysis found that first-cohort TCR clusters tended to co-occur.

This CDR3 has 13 residues. The germline CDR1 and CDR2 sequences are GTSNPN and SVGIG (reference sequence). Points on this clone: Its antigen is currently unknown. One end of the junction varies from germline; a read error may be responsible.

The V call is TRBV30, the J call TRBJ2-1, with 8 bases aligning to TRBD1. The source of this sequence is a woman aged 18-30 years in good health and CMV-seronegative. The sample was PBMCs. The CDR3 spells CAWKGTGNNRLVF. The CDR3 DNA reads TGTGCCTGGAAAGGGACAGGAAACAATCGATTGGTCTTC.